These T cell receptor beta chains were read from a single sample in a study of regulatory T cells in long-lasting Graves disease. TCRdb re-called the multiplex PCR reads through MiXCR, storing one row per CDR3 protein. The table includes roughly 500,000 distinct CDR3 sequences, around an eighth detected once. These data were also filed under a second study, of T cells in Graves' hyperthyroidism and ophthalmopathy.

The sample in question was peripheral blood mononuclear cells (PBMCs), obtained at new diagnosis, from a patient treated with antithyroid drugs. These receptors were obtained from a man aged 25-40 years with Graves disease. Each CDR3 is given with its conserved first and last residue. The order of the fields is D gene, clone size, J gene, V gene, CDR3 protein, CDR3 DNA. The D gene is left open where the match is weak. A clone size is listed for some rows: how often the clone was seen (once, few, many), or a class if it is expanded.

D gene: NA; clone size: few; J gene: TRBJ1-1; V gene: TRBV18; CDR3 protein: CASSPETDFGGRAFF; CDR3 DNA: TGTGCCAGCTCACCGGAAACGGATTTCGGAGGGCGAGCTTTCTTT
D gene: NA; clone size: NA; J gene: TRBJ1-1; V gene: TRBV5-4; CDR3 protein: CASSPGFGNTEAFF; CDR3 DNA: TGTGCCAGCAGCCCGGGGTTCGGCAACACTGAAGCTTTCTTT
D gene: NA; clone size: NA; J gene: TRBJ2-7; V gene: TRBV9; CDR3 protein: CASSVAERSYEQYF; CDR3 DNA: TGTGCCAGCAGCGTAGCTGAGAGATCCTACGAGCAGTACTTC
D gene: TRBD2; clone size: many; J gene: TRBJ2-1; V gene: TRBV7-9; CDR3 protein: CASSLEPGGSNEQFF; CDR3 DNA: TGTGCCAGCAGCTTAGAGCCGGGAGGGAGCAATGAGCAGTTCTTC
D gene: NA; clone size: few; J gene: TRBJ1-2; V gene: TRBV7-9; CDR3 protein: CASSPTDPYGYTF; CDR3 DNA: TGTGCCAGCAGCCCTACTGATCCCTATGGCTACACCTTC
D gene: NA; clone size: few; J gene: TRBJ2-7; V gene: TRBV10-1; CDR3 protein: CASSESARGTYEQYF; CDR3 DNA: TGCGCCAGCAGTGAGTCTGCGAGGGGAACCTACGAGCAGTACTTC
D gene: NA; clone size: few; J gene: TRBJ2-1; V gene: TRBV6-5; CDR3 protein: CASSYSRLLDYNEQFF; CDR3 DNA: TGTGCCAGCAGTTACTCGAGACTCCTCGATTACAATGAGCAGTTCTTC
D gene: TRBD2; clone size: NA; J gene: TRBJ2-1; V gene: TRBV30; CDR3 protein: CAWSAGGMGFF; CDR3 DNA: TGTGCCTGGAGTGCGGGGGGGATGGGGTTCTTC
D gene: TRBD1; clone size: many; J gene: TRBJ2-3; V gene: TRBV20-1; CDR3 protein: CSAIPRGRWTDTQYF; CDR3 DNA: TGCAGTGCGATACCCAGGGGGCGGTGGACAGATACGCAGTATTTT
D gene: NA; clone size: NA; J gene: TRBJ1-4; V gene: TRBV7-9; CDR3 protein: CASSLSGSRNEKLFF; CDR3 DNA: TGTGCCAGCAGCTTGTCAGGCTCTAGAAATGAAAAACTGTTTTTT
D gene: TRBD1; clone size: few; J gene: TRBJ1-5; V gene: TRBV18; CDR3 protein: CASSPAQGELQPQHF; CDR3 DNA: TGTGCCAGCTCACCCGCACAGGGGGAATTGCAGCCCCAGCATTTT
D gene: NA; clone size: NA; J gene: TRBJ1-5; V gene: TRBV19; CDR3 protein: CASSIYQWGSRNQPQHF; CDR3 DNA: TGTGCCAGTAGTATCTATCAGTGGGGCAGCCGCAATCAGCCCCAGCATTTT
D gene: NA; clone size: many; J gene: TRBJ1-1; V gene: TRBV24-1; CDR3 protein: CATDGPNTEAFF; CDR3 DNA: TGTGCCACCGACGGCCCGAACACTGAAGCTTTCTTT
D gene: TRBD1; clone size: NA; J gene: TRBJ2-1; V gene: TRBV2; CDR3 protein: CASHAGQGALGQFF; CDR3 DNA: TGTGCCAGCCATGCGGGACAGGGGGCCCTTGGGCAGTTCTTC
D gene: TRBD1; clone size: few; J gene: TRBJ1-1; V gene: TRBV12-3/TRBV12-4; CDR3 protein: CASRDQGGRTEAFF; CDR3 DNA: TGTGCCAGCAGGGACCAGGGGGGGAGAACTGAAGCTTTCTTT
D gene: NA; clone size: NA; J gene: TRBJ2-2; V gene: TRBV9; CDR3 protein: CASQRTDGTGELFF; CDR3 DNA: TGTGCCAGCCAGCGGACCGACGGTACCGGGGAGCTGTTTTTT
D gene: NA; clone size: many; J gene: TRBJ2-7; V gene: TRBV6-1; CDR3 protein: CASSVVPSGIYEQYF; CDR3 DNA: TGTGCCAGCAGTGTGGTCCCAAGCGGTATCTACGAGCAGTACTTC
D gene: TRBD2; clone size: many; J gene: TRBJ2-5; V gene: TRBV27; CDR3 protein: CASSLDGRVQETQYF; CDR3 DNA: TGTGCCAGCAGTTTAGACGGGAGGGTTCAAGAGACCCAGTACTTC
D gene: TRBD2; clone size: NA; J gene: TRBJ2-1; V gene: TRBV27; CDR3 protein: CACSSPLAVNEQFF; CDR3 DNA: TGTGCCTGCAGTTCCCCACTAGCGGTTAATGAGCAGTTCTTC
D gene: TRBD1; clone size: NA; J gene: TRBJ2-7; V gene: TRBV18; CDR3 protein: CASSHDRGPGEQYF; CDR3 DNA: TGTGCCAGCTCTCACGACAGGGGGCCTGGCGAGCAGTACTTC